The rows below give T cell receptor beta chains drawn from one sample of a study of CD8+ T cells in alopecia areata. The table came from immunoSEQ multiplex PCR; TCRdb's copy has only in-frame clones and leaves some out. This table holds roughly 200,000 clones, roughly three fifths found once. The source material was CD8+ T cells sorted from blood. All receptors derive from a human donor in good health. The CDR3 runs from the conserved cysteine through the conserved F or W. The D gene is left open where the match is weak. Clone size, where shown, is once, few, many, or a class for clones that have expanded.

clone_size j_call d_call v_call cdr3_aa cdr3_nt
. TRBJ1-5 . TRBV27 CASSLRGVGNQPQHF TGTGCCAGCAGTTTACGGGGTGTCGGCAATCAGCCCCAGCATTTT
. TRBJ1-2 . TRBV29-1 CSVAGGEAGYTF TGCAGCGTGGCGGGCGGGGAAGCAGGCTACACCTTC
. TRBJ2-7 . TRBV5-4 CASSYSGNHEQYF TGTGCCAGCAGCTATTCAGGGAACCACGAGCAGTACTTC
. TRBJ2-7 . TRBV23-1 CASITYGQAFYEQYF TGCGCCAGCATTACATACGGACAAGCCTTCTACGAGCAGTACTTC
. TRBJ2-1 TRBD2 TRBV9 CASSSSGTSSEQFF TGTGCCAGCAGCTCATCCGGGACTAGCAGTGAGCAGTTCTTC
. TRBJ1-5 TRBD1 TRBV7-2 CASSSGQDSNQPQHF TGTGCCAGCAGCTCCGGACAGGATAGCAATCAGCCCCAGCATTTT
. TRBJ2-2 . TRBV10-3 CAIRTHNTGELFF TGTGCCATTAGGACGCACAACACCGGGGAGCTGTTTTTT
few TRBJ1-3 . TRBV4-1 CASSQDTGPQLSGNTIYF TGCGCCAGCAGCCAAGATACGGGACCGCAACTCTCTGGAAACACCATATATTTT
. TRBJ2-7 . TRBV29-1 CSAGTLGSEQYF TGCAGCGCCGGGACACTTGGTTCCGAGCAGTACTTC
. TRBJ2-5 . TRBV25-1 CASSAGLPETQYF TGTGCCAGCAGTGCGGGTCTCCCAGAGACCCAGTACTTC
few TRBJ1-1 . TRBV30 CAWSGRGGVTEAFF TGTGCCTGGAGTGGCCGGGGCGGGGTCACTGAAGCTTTCTTT
. TRBJ1-2 . TRBV30 CAWIGGASGGGYTF TGTGCCTGGATAGGAGGGGCGAGTGGGGGCGGCTACACCTTC
few TRBJ1-1 . TRBV7-8 CASSLAQYTEAFF TGTGCCAGCAGCTTAGCACAGTACACTGAAGCTTTCTTT
few TRBJ1-1 . TRBV6-6 CASSYVLDRRAEAFF TGTGCCAGCAGTTACGTACTTGACAGGCGGGCTGAAGCTTTCTTT
few TRBJ1-4 . TRBV29-1 CSGRVREKLFF TGCAGTGGGAGGGTACGGGAAAAACTGTTTTTT
. TRBJ1-1 . TRBV29-1 CSVEVLGTEAFF TGCAGCGTTGAAGTTCTGGGCACTGAAGCTTTCTTT
. TRBJ2-1 . TRBV2 CASSAGSSVYNEQFF TGTGCCAGCAGCGCCGGGTCGTCGGTCTACAATGAGCAGTTCTTC
few TRBJ1-1 TRBD1 TRBV7-9 CASSQFGGQQNTEAFF TGTGCCAGCAGCCAATTCGGGGGACAGCAGAACACTGAAGCTTTCTTT
. TRBJ2-2 . TRBV4-1 CASSQDGGVNTGELFF TGCGCCAGCAGCCAAGATGGAGGAGTTAACACCGGGGAGCTGTTTTTT
many TRBJ2-7 TRBD1 TRBV5-6 CASSSSGGFAYEQYF TGTGCCAGCAGCTCGTCAGGGGGCTTTGCCTACGAGCAGTACTTC
. TRBJ2-1 . TRBV5-1 CASRKGIEQFF TGCGCCAGCAGGAAGGGGATTGAGCAGTTCTTC
. TRBJ2-2 TRBD1 TRBV5-4 CASSQKRTGPAGELFF TGTGCCAGCAGCCAAAAAAGGACAGGGCCGGCCGGGGAGCTGTTTTTT
. TRBJ1-6 . TRBV14 CASSGTPAYLHF TGTGCCAGCAGCGGGACACCGGCCTACCTCCACTTT
few TRBJ2-4 TRBD2 TRBV6-6 CASMTSVAKNIQYF TGTGCCAGCATGACTAGCGTTGCCAAAAACATTCAGTACTTC
. TRBJ2-1 . TRBV9 CASSPTLGAYNEQFF TGTGCCAGCAGCCCAACATTGGGGGCCTACAATGAGCAGTTCTTC
. TRBJ1-1 . TRBV7-6 CASSLEGNTEAFF TGTGCCAGCAGCTTAGAAGGGAACACTGAAGCTTTCTTT
. TRBJ1-2 . TRBV12-5 CASGLGGYGYTF TGTGCTAGTGGTTTGGGGGGCTATGGCTACACCTTC
few TRBJ2-7 TRBD1 TRBV6-5 CASSYYQGADEQYF TGTGCCAGCAGTTACTACCAGGGGGCCGACGAGCAGTACTTC
few TRBJ2-5 . TRBV4-1 CASSQDTRGRETQYF TGCGCCAGCAGCCAAGATACGAGAGGGCGGGAGACCCAGTACTTC
few TRBJ2-1 TRBD2 TRBV27 CASSPGGPNEQFF TGTGCCAGCAGTCCGGGGGGGCCGAATGAGCAGTTCTTC
once TRBJ1-2 . TRBV27 CASSLGVGSGTWFGYTF TGTGCCAGCAGTTTAGGGGTTGGGTCGGGAACGTGGTTTGGCTACACCTTC
. TRBJ2-6 TRBD1 TRBV29-1 CSVEVRGQGRANVLTF TGCAGCGTTGAAGTCCGCGGACAGGGCCGGGCCAACGTCCTGACTTTC
. TRBJ2-7 TRBD1 TRBV7-9 CASSSVRGLGEQYF TGTGCCAGCAGCTCGGTCAGGGGGCTGGGGGAGCAGTACTTC
. TRBJ1-2 . TRBV29-1 CSVRAGEDYGYTF TGCAGCGTTCGGGCAGGGGAGGACTATGGCTACACCTTC
. TRBJ2-3 . TRBV29-1 CSVEDRPGARTDTQYF TGCAGCGTTGAAGATCGACCGGGGGCGCGCACAGATACGCAGTATTTT
. TRBJ2-2 . TRBV29-1 CSVEDAGLNTGELFF TGCAGCGTTGAAGATGCAGGCCTTAACACCGGGGAGCTGTTTTTT
. TRBJ2-7 . TRBV14 CASSQNLGREQYF TGTGCCAGCAGCCAGAACCTTGGCCGCGAGCAGTACTTC
. TRBJ2-7 . TRBV4-2 CASSQYFGGYEQYF TGTGCCAGCAGCCAATACTTCGGGGGCTACGAGCAGTACTTC
few TRBJ1-6 . TRBV6-5 CASSYGTGGNSPLHF TGTGCCAGCAGTTACGGGACTGGTGGGAATTCACCCCTCCACTTT
. TRBJ2-1 . TRBV27 CASSLGGRHEQFF TGTGCCAGCAGTTTAGGGGGGAGGCATGAGCAGTTCTTC
. TRBJ2-7 . TRBV7-9 CASSPGAGPPPSYEQYF TGTGCCAGCAGCCCGGGGGCCGGACCTCCTCCCTCCTACGAGCAGTACTTC
few TRBJ1-5 . TRBV7-9 CASSLGSQPQHF TGTGCCAGCAGCTTAGGCAGTCAGCCCCAGCATTTT
. TRBJ1-2 . TRBV5-6 CASSLEGLYGYTF TGTGCCAGCAGCTTAGAAGGGCTCTATGGCTACACCTTC
. TRBJ1-2 . TRBV25-1 CASTTGRGGYTF TGTGCCAGTACCACGGGCAGGGGAGGCTACACCTTC
. TRBJ2-2 . TRBV29-1 CSVQKEGTGELFF TGCAGCGTGCAAAAAGAGGGAACCGGGGAGCTGTTTTTT
. TRBJ2-7 . TRBV5-1 CASSLLSEQYF TGCGCCAGCAGTCTCCTCAGCGAGCAGTACTTC
. TRBJ2-1 . TRBV9 CASSVVGQSSYNEQFF TGTGCCAGCAGCGTAGTCGGGCAGAGCTCCTACAATGAGCAGTTCTTC
. TRBJ1-2 . TRBV7-6 CASSPGLPYGYTF TGTGCCAGCAGCCCGGGACTACCCTATGGCTACACCTTC
. TRBJ1-2 . TRBV7-9 CASTTPDGYTF TGTGCCAGCACCACACCGGATGGCTACACCTTC
. TRBJ1-2 . TRBV5-1 CASEGGYGYTF TGCGCCAGTGAAGGGGGGTACGGCTACACCTTC
few TRBJ1-1 TRBD1 TRBV27 CASRWGQMNTEAFF TGTGCCAGCCGCTGGGGACAGATGAACACTGAAGCTTTCTTT
. TRBJ1-1 . TRBV4-1 CASSQGKGKTEAFF TGCGCCAGCAGCCAAGGGAAGGGGAAGACTGAAGCTTTCTTT
. TRBJ2-5 . TRBV27 CASSSNSDSQETQYF TGTGCCAGCAGTTCGAATTCGGACAGCCAAGAGACCCAGTACTTC
. TRBJ1-6 . TRBV14 CASSQGINPSPLHF TGTGCCAGCAGCCAAGGAATCAACCCTTCACCCCTCCACTTT
. TRBJ2-1 . TRBV4-1 CASSRPGIDEQFF TGCGCCAGCAGCCGCCCTGGGATCGATGAGCAGTTCTTC
few TRBJ2-1 TRBD2 TRBV29-1 CSAEGSSGEYEQFF TGCAGCGCCGAGGGGTCTAGCGGGGAGTACGAGCAGTTCTTC
. TRBJ1-5 . TRBV4-1 CASSPSWGNQPQHF TGCGCCAGCAGCCCGTCCTGGGGCAATCAGCCCCAGCATTTT
. TRBJ2-1 . TRBV29-1 CSVEAGRVDEQFF TGCAGCGTTGAAGCCGGAAGGGTAGATGAGCAGTTCTTC
. TRBJ2-1 TRBD2 TRBV4-1 CASSQAGGPYNEQFF TGCGCCAGCAGCCAAGCGGGGGGGCCCTACAATGAGCAGTTCTTC
. TRBJ2-1 . TRBV2 CASSEAGGRNNEQFF TGTGCCAGCAGTGAAGCCGGGGGCAGAAACAATGAGCAGTTCTTC